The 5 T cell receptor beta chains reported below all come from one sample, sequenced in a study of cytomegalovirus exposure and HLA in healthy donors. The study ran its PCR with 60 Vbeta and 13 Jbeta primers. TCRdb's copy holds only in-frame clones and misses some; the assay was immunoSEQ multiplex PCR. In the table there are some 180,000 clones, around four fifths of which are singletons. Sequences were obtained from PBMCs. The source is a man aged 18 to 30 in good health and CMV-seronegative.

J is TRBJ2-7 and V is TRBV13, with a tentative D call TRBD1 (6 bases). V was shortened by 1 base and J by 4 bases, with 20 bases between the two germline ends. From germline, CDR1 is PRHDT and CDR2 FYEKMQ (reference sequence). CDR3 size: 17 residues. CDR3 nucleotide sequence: TGTGCCAGCAGCTTAGCGGGCCCCGGGACAAGGAGGTACGAGCAGTACTTC. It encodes CASSLAGPGTRRYEQYF. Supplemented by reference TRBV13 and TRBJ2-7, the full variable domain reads AAGVIQSPRHLIKEKRETATLKCYPIPRHDTVYWYQQGPGQDPQFLISFYEKMQSDKGSIPDRFSAQQFSDYHSELNMSSLELGDSALYFCASSLAGPGTRRYEQYFGPGTRLTVT.

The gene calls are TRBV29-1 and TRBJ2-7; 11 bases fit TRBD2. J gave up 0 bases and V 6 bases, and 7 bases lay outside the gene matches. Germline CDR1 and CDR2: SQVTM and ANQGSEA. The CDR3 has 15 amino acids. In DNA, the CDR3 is TGCAGCGTAGGGACTAGCGGAGGGGCCTCCTACGAGCAGTACTTC. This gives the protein CSVGTSGGASYEQYF.

The CDR3 loop reads CAISMGRARTDTQYF. The DNA of the CDR3 is TGTGCCATCTCAATGGGGAGGGCGCGCACAGATACGCAGTATTTT. The V call is TRBV10-3, the J call TRBJ2-3, with TRBD2 identical over 7 bases. CDR1 is ENHRY and CDR2 is SYGVKD in the germline V gene. The V gene end was trimmed by 8 bases and the J gene end by 1 base; junction bases not matched to a gene: 9. The CDR3 has 15 residues.

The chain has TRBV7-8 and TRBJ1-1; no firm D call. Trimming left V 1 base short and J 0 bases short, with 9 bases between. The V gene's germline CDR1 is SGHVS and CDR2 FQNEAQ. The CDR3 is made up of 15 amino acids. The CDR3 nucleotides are TGTGCCAGCAGCTTAGTGGTGGGCCTGAACACTGAAGCTTTCTTT. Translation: CASSLVVGLNTEAFF.

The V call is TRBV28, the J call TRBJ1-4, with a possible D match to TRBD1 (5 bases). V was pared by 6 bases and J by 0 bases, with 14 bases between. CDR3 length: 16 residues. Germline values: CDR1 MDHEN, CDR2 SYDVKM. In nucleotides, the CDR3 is TGTGCCAGCAGCATCCCAGGGACTGCAACTAATGAAAAACTGTTTTTT. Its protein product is CASSIPGTATNEKLFF.